The clone carrying this TCR beta chain came up many times. As yet, its antigen is unknown. The CDR3 regions of TCR beta were amplified from RNA transcripts. A first-round RT-PCR of the TCR CDR3 used the HTBI primer set. MiXCR, applied by TCRdb to the multiplex PCR reads, yields one record per CDR3 protein. The sample yields hundreds of thousands of distinct CDR3 sequences, about 14% seen once. The data originate from a study of T cells in Graves' hyperthyroidism and ophthalmopathy. Study-level findings and limits: Ophthalmopathy was separated from stable hyperthyroidism by a 13 V-J model. Most thyroid-expanded clonotypes above 0.001 were also found in blood.

The clonotype was recovered from a woman in her forties or fifties with Graves' ophthalmopathy. Sequencing was done on a sample of blood.

CDR3 loop: CASSQGDGKTDTQYF. CDR3 coding DNA: TGTGCCAGCAGCCAAGGGGACGGCAAAACAGATACGCAGTATTTT. The chain employs TRBV3-1 and TRBJ2-3, with D perhaps TRBD1 or TRBD2 (5 bases each). The CDR3 loop spans 15 amino acids. Germline lookup yields CDR1 LGHDT and CDR2 YNNKEL (reference sequence). V gave up 1 base and J gave up 3 bases, with 11 bases separating them.